The clone carrying this TCR beta chain came up many times. Its antigen is not known. Semi-nested PCR with Nested Universal Primer A followed constant-region reverse priming of full-length variable regions. TCRdb recomputed calls from the 5' RACE reads with MiXCR, one row per CDR3 protein. The sample lists about 40,000 distinct CDR3 sequences, around 20% seen once, with less than 5% in the top ten. Study conclusions and caveats: The TCR gene usage of tumor memory CD4+ T cells clustered together with blood and lymph node memory CD4+ cells and with lymph node naive CD4+ cells. Tumor Treg TCRs overlapped most with tumor naive CD4+ cells. Larger-cohort validation covered only one TCR beta V-J rearrangement.

The V end lost 0 bases, the J end lost 5 bases, and 20 bases lay between the germline ends. The CDR3 covers 16 residues. Germline CDR1 reads SQVTM; CDR2 reads ANQGSEA. Cells sorted as Tregs were CD4+, CD25+ and CD127-/low. The sequence derives from a female donor with breast cancer. The sample taken for sequencing was Tregs sorted from blood. The rearrangement uses TRBV29-1 and TRBJ2-7, with a possible D match to TRBD2 (6 bases). The CDR3 region is CSVEDVRGRAYDEQYF. The CDR3 DNA reads TGCAGCGTTGAAGATGTGCGGGGAAGGGCCTACGACGAGCAGTACTTC.